A selection of T cell receptor beta chains follows, all from one sample in a study of cytomegalovirus exposure and HLA in healthy donors. Here immunoSEQ multiplex PCR was the method, and the copy in TCRdb shows in-frame clones only, minus some. In the table there are some 150,000 clones, around 60% of which are singletons. Sample: PBMCs. These receptors originate from an older woman in good health and CMV-seropositive. Each CDR3 is given with its conserved first and last residue. Fields, in order: CDR3 DNA, CDR3 protein, J gene, D gene, clone size, V gene. The D gene is left open where the match is weak. The size of a clone is reported for some rows only, either as once, few or many, or as a class for expanded clones.

DNA: TGCAGTGCTAGCGACACGAGGGTGTTTTTT; CDR3: CSASDTRVFF; J: TRBJ1-4; D: NA; size: NA; V: TRBV20-1
DNA: TGTGCCAGCAGCTTGGGGAGGTATCAGCCCCAGCATTTT; CDR3: CASSLGRYQPQHF; J: TRBJ1-5; D: NA; size: NA; V: TRBV5-6
DNA: TGCGCCAGCAGCTCTGGAGGGGAAACCTACGAGCAGTACTTC; CDR3: CASSSGGETYEQYF; J: TRBJ2-7; D: NA; size: NA; V: TRBV5-1
DNA: TGTGCCAGCAGCCTCAGGGGGCATAACTATGGCTACACCTTC; CDR3: CASSLRGHNYGYTF; J: TRBJ1-2; D: TRBD1; size: NA; V: TRBV5-4
DNA: TGTGCCAGCAGCTCAACCACCAGGGGATACGAGCAGTACTTC; CDR3: CASSSTTRGYEQYF; J: TRBJ2-7; D: NA; size: NA; V: TRBV7-2
DNA: TGTGCCAGCACCCCGCCCGGGACACCAAAAAACATTCAGTACTTC; CDR3: CASTPPGTPKNIQYF; J: TRBJ2-4; D: NA; size: NA; V: TRBV7-2
DNA: TGTGCCAGCAGCTTCGCGGAGCCCATTCAGTACTTC; CDR3: CASSFAEPIQYF; J: TRBJ2-4; D: NA; size: NA; V: TRBV11-2
DNA: TGTGCCATCAGCCCCTTCCGGGAGGGCCCCTCCACTGAAGCTTTCTTT; CDR3: CAISPFREGPSTEAFF; J: TRBJ1-1; D: NA; size: NA; V: TRBV10-3
DNA: TGTGCCAGCAGTGAGGCCTCTAATTGGGGCGGAGGCTACACCTTC; CDR3: CASSEASNWGGGYTF; J: TRBJ1-2; D: NA; size: NA; V: TRBV25-1
DNA: TGTGCCAGCAGCTTGCCGGGACAGGGGTTCCACGAGCAGTACTTC; CDR3: CASSLPGQGFHEQYF; J: TRBJ2-7; D: TRBD1; size: NA; V: TRBV7-2
DNA: TGTGCCAGCAGGGGGCAGGTTGCTGAAGCTTTCTTT; CDR3: CASRGQVAEAFF; J: TRBJ1-1; D: NA; size: few; V: TRBV27
DNA: TGCAGTGCTAGCGGGGAAGATACGCAGTATTTT; CDR3: CSASGEDTQYF; J: TRBJ2-3; D: NA; size: NA; V: TRBV20-1
DNA: TGTGCCAGCAGTTCAGGGTCAACTAATGAAAAACTGTTTTTT; CDR3: CASSSGSTNEKLFF; J: TRBJ1-4; D: NA; size: NA; V: TRBV28
DNA: TGTGCCAGTAGTATAACAGGGGGAGGCAATCAGCCCCAGCATTTT; CDR3: CASSITGGGNQPQHF; J: TRBJ1-5; D: TRBD1; size: NA; V: TRBV19
DNA: TGTGCCTGGAGTAAGGACAGGACCCCTTATAGCAATCAGCCCCAGCATTTT; CDR3: CAWSKDRTPYSNQPQHF; J: TRBJ1-5; D: TRBD1; size: few; V: TRBV30
DNA: TGCGCCAGCAGCCAAGAAGGCGGTCGAGATACGCAGTATTTT; CDR3: CASSQEGGRDTQYF; J: TRBJ2-3; D: NA; size: NA; V: TRBV4-3
DNA: TGCGCCAGCAGCCAGCAGACTAGCGGGAGGGGGAATACGCAGTATTTT; CDR3: CASSQQTSGRGNTQYF; J: TRBJ2-3; D: TRBD2; size: few; V: TRBV4-3
DNA: TGTGCCAGCAGCTTAGGGACTAGCGGGAGTCCAGGCAATGAGCAGTTCTTC; CDR3: CASSLGTSGSPGNEQFF; J: TRBJ2-1; D: TRBD2; size: NA; V: TRBV7-2
DNA: TGTGCCACCAGCAGTCGATACCGGGACTCAGCCTACGAGCAGTACTTC; CDR3: CATSSRYRDSAYEQYF; J: TRBJ2-7; D: NA; size: NA; V: TRBV15
DNA: TGCGCCAGCAGCGTCCAGGGGTCTAGGTATAGCAATCAGCCCCAGCATTTT; CDR3: CASSVQGSRYSNQPQHF; J: TRBJ1-5; D: NA; size: NA; V: TRBV4-1
DNA: TGTGCCAGCAGAAATGACAGGTTTGCCTACGAGCAGTACTTC; CDR3: CASRNDRFAYEQYF; J: TRBJ2-7; D: NA; size: NA; V: TRBV5-6
DNA: TGTGCCAGCAGCCTCAGGGACAGGAGAAACTATGGCTACACCTTC; CDR3: CASSLRDRRNYGYTF; J: TRBJ1-2; D: TRBD1; size: NA; V: TRBV5-6
DNA: TGTGCCAGCAGTTTGACAGGGGGCGCCTACGAGCAGTACTTC; CDR3: CASSLTGGAYEQYF; J: TRBJ2-7; D: TRBD1; size: once; V: TRBV28
DNA: TGTGCCAGCAGCTTTGTCCCGCAGGGCGGAAAAGAGACCCAGTACTTC; CDR3: CASSFVPQGGKETQYF; J: TRBJ2-5; D: NA; size: NA; V: TRBV7-9
DNA: TGTGCCAGTAGTATTAGCGGAGGCACCGGGGAGCTGTTTTTT; CDR3: CASSISGGTGELFF; J: TRBJ2-2; D: NA; size: once; V: TRBV19
DNA: TGTGCCAGCTCACCACAAGGGGTGGAGACCCAGTACTTC; CDR3: CASSPQGVETQYF; J: TRBJ2-5; D: NA; size: NA; V: TRBV18
DNA: TGTACCAGCTCAACGCGACAGGACCTGAACACCGGGGAGCTGTTTTTT; CDR3: CTSSTRQDLNTGELFF; J: TRBJ2-2; D: NA; size: NA; V: TRBV18
DNA: TGCGCCAGCAGCTTGGGAGGGTTTAATGAGCGGTTCTTC; CDR3: CASSLGGFNERFF; J: TRBJ2-1; D: NA; size: NA; V: TRBV5-1
DNA: TGCGCCAGCAGCGAAATAGCGGGAGGATCAGATACGCAGTATTTT; CDR3: CASSEIAGGSDTQYF; J: TRBJ2-3; D: TRBD2; size: NA; V: TRBV4-3
DNA: TGTGCCAGCAGGGGACAGGGGGCAACCGGGGAGCTGTTTTTT; CDR3: CASRGQGATGELFF; J: TRBJ2-2; D: TRBD1; size: NA; V: TRBV28
DNA: TGTGCCAGCAGCCCCCTTCCCGTCACAGACGGTTTCACTGAAGCTTTCTTT; CDR3: CASSPLPVTDGFTEAFF; J: TRBJ1-1; D: NA; size: NA; V: TRBV7-2